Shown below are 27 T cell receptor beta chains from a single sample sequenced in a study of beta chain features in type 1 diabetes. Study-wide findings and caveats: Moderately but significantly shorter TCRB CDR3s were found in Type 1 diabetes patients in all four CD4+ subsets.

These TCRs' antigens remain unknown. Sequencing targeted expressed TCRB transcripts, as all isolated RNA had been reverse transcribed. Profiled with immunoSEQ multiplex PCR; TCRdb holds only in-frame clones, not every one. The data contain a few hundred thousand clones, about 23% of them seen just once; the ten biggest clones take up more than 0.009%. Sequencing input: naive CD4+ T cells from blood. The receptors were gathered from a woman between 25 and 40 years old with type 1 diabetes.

The CDR3 nucleotides read TGCGCCAGCAGCTTATCCGGGACTCGACAAGAGACCCAGTACTTC. Its translation: CASSLSGTRQETQYF. The chain recombines TRBV5-1 with TRBJ2-5, with D possibly TRBD2 on 6 matching bases. Germline V CDR1 and CDR2: SGHRS, YFSETQ. The CDR3 runs 15 residues. V lost 2 bases to trimming and J lost 2 bases, with 13 bases between them. The full variable domain, completed using reference TRBV5-1 and TRBJ2-5, is KAGVTQTPRYLIKTRGQQVTLSCSPISGHRSVSWYQQTPGQGLQFLFEYFSETQRNKGNFPGRFSGRQFSNSRSEMNVSTLELGDSALYLCASSLSGTRQETQYFGPGTRLLVL.

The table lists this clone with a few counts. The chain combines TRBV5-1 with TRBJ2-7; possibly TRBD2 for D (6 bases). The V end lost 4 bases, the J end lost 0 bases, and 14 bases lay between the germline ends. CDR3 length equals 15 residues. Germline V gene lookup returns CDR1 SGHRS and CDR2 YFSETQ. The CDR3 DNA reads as TGCGCCAGCAGCCTACTACGCGGGACCTCCTACGAGCAGTACTTC. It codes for CASSLLRGTSYEQYF.

The CDR3 region is CASSRSGRSYNEQFF. The CDR3 DNA is TGTGCCAGCAGCAGAAGCGGGAGGTCCTACAATGAGCAGTTCTTC. The rearrangement links TRBV7-8 to TRBJ2-1; 9 bases line up with TRBD2. The CDR3 contains 15 residues. Looked up from germline, CDR1 is SGHVS and CDR2 is FQNEAQ. Trimming cost V 5 bases and J 1 base; bases outside gene matches: 3.

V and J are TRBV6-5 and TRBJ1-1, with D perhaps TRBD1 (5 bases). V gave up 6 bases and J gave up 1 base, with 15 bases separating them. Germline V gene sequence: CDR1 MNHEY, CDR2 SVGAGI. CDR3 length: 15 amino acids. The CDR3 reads CASRLPGGGNTEAFF. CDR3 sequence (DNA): TGTGCCAGCAGACTCCCCGGGGGGGGGAACACTGAAGCTTTCTTT.

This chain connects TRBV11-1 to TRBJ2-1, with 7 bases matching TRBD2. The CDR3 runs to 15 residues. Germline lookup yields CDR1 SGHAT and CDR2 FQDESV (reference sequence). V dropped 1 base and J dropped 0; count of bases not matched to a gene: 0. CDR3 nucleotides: TGTGCCAGCAGCTTAGGCGGGAGCTCCTACAATGAGCAGTTCTTC. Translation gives CASSLGGSSYNEQFF.

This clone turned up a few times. In DNA, the CDR3 is TGTGCCAGCAGTGTTCGACAGACCGCTAACTATGGCTACACCTTC. It encodes CASSVRQTANYGYTF. The chain joins TRBV9 to TRBJ1-2, with TRBD1 as a possible D gene (5 bases). V gave up 5 bases and J gave up 0 bases, with 14 bases separating them. CDR1 SGDLS and CDR2 YYNGEE come from the germline V gene. The CDR3 covers 15 residues.

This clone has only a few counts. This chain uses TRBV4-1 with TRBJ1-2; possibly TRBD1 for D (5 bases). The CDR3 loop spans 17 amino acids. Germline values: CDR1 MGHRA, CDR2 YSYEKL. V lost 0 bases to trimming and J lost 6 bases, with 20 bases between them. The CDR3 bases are TGCGCCAGCAGCCAAGACACTGTTTGGGGGGGAACGAATGGCTACACCTTC. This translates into CASSQDTVWGGTNGYTF.

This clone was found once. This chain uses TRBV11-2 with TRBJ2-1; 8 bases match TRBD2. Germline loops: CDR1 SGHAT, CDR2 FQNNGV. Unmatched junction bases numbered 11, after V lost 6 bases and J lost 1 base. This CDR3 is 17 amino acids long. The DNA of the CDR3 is TGTGCCAGCAGTTCCTCTGCGGGACTAGGGTCCTACAATGAGCAGTTCTTC. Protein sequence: CASSSSAGLGSYNEQFF.

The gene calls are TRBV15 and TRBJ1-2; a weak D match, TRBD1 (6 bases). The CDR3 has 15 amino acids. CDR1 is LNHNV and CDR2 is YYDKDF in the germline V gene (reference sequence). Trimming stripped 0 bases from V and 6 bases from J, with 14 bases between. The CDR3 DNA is TGTGCCACCAGCAGAGATGGACAGCTATATGATGGCTACACCTTC. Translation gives CATSRDGQLYDGYTF. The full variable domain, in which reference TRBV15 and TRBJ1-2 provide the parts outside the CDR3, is DAMVIQNPRYQVTQFGKPVTLSCSQTLNHNVMYWYQQKSSQAPKLLFHYYDKDFNNEADTPDNFQSRRPNTSFCFLDIRSPGLGDTAMYLCATSRDGQLYDGYTFGSGTRLTVV.

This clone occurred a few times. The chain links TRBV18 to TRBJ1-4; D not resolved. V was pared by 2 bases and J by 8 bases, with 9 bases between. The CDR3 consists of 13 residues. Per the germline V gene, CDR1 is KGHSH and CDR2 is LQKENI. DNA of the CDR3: TGTGCCAGCTCACCAATCGGGAGCGAAAAACTGTTTTTT. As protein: CASSPIGSEKLFF.

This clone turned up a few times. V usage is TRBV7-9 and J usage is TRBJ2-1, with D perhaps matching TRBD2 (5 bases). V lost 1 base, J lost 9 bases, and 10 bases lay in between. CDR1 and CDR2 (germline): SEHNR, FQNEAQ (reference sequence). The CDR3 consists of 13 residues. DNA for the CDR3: TGTGCCAGCAGCTTAGAGAGCGGTGGTGAGCAGTTCTTC. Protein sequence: CASSLESGGEQFF. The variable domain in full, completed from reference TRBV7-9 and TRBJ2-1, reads DTGVSQNPRHKITKRGQNVTFRCDPISEHNRLYWYRQTLGQGPEFLTYFQNEAQLEKSRLLSDRFSAERPKGSFSTLEIQRTEQGDSAMYLCASSLESGGEQFFGPGTRLTVL.

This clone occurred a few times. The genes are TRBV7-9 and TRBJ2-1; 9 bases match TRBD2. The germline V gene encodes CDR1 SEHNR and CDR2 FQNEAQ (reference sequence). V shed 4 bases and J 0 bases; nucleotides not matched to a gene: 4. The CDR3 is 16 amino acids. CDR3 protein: CASSSTSGNSYNEQFF. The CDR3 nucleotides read TGTGCCAGCAGCTCGACTAGCGGTAACTCCTACAATGAGCAGTTCTTC.

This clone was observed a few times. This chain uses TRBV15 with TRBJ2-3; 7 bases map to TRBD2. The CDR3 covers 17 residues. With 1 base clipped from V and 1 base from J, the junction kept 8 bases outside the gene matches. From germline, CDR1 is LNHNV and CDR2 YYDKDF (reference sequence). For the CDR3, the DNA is TGTGCCACCAGCAGAGTTGCCCGCGGGGGAGGCACAGATACGCAGTATTTT. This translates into CATSRVARGGGTDTQYF.

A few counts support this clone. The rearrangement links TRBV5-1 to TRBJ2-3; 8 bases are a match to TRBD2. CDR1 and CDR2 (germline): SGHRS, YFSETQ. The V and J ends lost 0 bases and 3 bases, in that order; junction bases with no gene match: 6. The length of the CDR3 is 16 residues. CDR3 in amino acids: CASSLGAGELTDTQYF. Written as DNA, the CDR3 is TGCGCCAGCAGCTTGGGAGCGGGAGAGTTGACAGATACGCAGTATTTT.

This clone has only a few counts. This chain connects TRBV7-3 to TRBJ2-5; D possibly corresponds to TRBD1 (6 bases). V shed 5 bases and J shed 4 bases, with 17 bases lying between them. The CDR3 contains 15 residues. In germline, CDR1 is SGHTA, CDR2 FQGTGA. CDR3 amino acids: CASSPRASGAETQYF. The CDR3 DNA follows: TGTGCCAGCAGCCCAAGGGCGTCAGGGGCAGAGACCCAGTACTTC.

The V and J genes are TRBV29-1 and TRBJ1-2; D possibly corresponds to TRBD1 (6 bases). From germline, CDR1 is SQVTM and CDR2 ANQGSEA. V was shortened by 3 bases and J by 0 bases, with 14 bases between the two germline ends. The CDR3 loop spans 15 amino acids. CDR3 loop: CSVDRHTGSNYGYTF. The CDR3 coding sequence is TGCAGCGTTGACCGACATACAGGGTCTAACTATGGCTACACCTTC.

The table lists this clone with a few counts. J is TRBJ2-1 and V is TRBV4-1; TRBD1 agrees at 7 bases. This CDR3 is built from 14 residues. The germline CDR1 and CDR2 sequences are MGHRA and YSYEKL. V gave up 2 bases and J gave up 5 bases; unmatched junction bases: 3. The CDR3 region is CASSQRQGNNEQFF. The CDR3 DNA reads TGCGCCAGCAGCCAACGACAGGGAAACAATGAGCAGTTCTTC.

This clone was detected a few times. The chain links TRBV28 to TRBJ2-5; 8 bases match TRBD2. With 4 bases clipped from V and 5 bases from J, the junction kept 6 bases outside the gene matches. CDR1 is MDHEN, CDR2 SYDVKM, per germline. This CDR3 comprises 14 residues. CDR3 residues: CASSSPGGEETQYF. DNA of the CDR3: TGTGCCAGCAGTTCCCCCGGGGGGGAGGAGACCCAGTACTTC.

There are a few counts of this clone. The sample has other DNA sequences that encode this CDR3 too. CDR3 in DNA: TGCGCCAGCAGCCTCAGACTAGCGGACTACAATGAGCAGTTCTTC. As protein: CASSLRLADYNEQFF. The V and J genes are TRBV4-1 and TRBJ2-1; 9 bases map to TRBD2. The CDR3 is 15 amino acids. The germline V gene encodes CDR1 MGHRA and CDR2 YSYEKL. Unmatched junction bases numbered 4, after V lost 4 bases and J lost 3 bases.

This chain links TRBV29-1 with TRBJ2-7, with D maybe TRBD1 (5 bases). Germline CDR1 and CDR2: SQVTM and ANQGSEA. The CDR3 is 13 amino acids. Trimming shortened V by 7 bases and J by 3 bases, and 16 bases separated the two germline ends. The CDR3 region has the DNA TGCAGCGCCTCGGACACCCTTCTCTACGAGCAGTACTTC. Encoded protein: CSASDTLLYEQYF.

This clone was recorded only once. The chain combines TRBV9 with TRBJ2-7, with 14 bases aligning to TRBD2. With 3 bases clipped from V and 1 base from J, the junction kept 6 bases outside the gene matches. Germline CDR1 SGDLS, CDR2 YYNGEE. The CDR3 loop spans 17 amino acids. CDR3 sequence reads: CASSGGTSGSRSYEQYF. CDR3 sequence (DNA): TGTGCCAGCAGCGGAGGGACTAGCGGGAGTCGGTCCTACGAGCAGTACTTC. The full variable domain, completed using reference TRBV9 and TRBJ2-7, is DSGVTQTPKHLITATGQRVTLRCSPRSGDLSVYWYQQSLDQGLQFLIQYYNGEERAKGNILERFSAQQFPDLHSELNLSSLELGDSALYFCASSGGTSGSRSYEQYFGPGTRLTVT.

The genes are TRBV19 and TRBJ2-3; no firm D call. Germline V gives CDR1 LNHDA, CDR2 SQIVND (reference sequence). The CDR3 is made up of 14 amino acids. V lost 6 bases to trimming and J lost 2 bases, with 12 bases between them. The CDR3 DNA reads TGTGCCAGTAGGCCGACTTATAACACAGATACGCAGTATTTT. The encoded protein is CASRPTYNTDTQYF.

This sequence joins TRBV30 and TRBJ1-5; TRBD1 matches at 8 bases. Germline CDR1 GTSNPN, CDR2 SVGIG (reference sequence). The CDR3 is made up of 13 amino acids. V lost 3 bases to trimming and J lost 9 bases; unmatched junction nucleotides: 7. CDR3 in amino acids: CAWSATGETPQHF. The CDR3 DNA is TGTGCCTGGAGCGCGACAGGGGAAACGCCCCAGCATTTT.

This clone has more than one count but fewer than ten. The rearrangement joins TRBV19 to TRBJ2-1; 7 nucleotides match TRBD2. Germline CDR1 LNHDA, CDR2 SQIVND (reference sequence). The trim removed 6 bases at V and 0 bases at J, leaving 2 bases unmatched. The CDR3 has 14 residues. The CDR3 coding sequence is TGTGCCAGTAGGCGGGAGAGCTCCTACAATGAGCAGTTCTTC. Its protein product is CASRRESSYNEQFF.

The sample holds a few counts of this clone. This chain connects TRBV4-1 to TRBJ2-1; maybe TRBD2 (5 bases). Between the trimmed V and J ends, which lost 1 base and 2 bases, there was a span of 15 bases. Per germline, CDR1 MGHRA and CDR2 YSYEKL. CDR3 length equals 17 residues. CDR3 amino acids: CASSQGRVALAYNEQFF. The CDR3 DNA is TGCGCCAGCAGCCAAGGTAGGGTAGCGCTAGCCTACAATGAGCAGTTCTTC.

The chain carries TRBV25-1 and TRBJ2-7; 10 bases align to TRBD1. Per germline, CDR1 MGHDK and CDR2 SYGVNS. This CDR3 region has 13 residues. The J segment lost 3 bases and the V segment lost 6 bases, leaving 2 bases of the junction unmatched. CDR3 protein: CASSGTGDYEQYF. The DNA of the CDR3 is TGTGCCAGCAGCGGGACAGGGGACTACGAGCAGTACTTC.

The CDR3 nucleotides read TGTGCCACCAGCACCCAACTAGCGGGCACAGATACGCAGTATTTT. It codes for CATSTQLAGTDTQYF. The V and J genes are TRBV15 and TRBJ2-3, with TRBD2 matching 8 bases. This CDR3 is 15 amino acids long. V gave up 4 bases and J gave up 1 base; unmatched junction bases: 4. Germline CDR1 and CDR2: LNHNV and YYDKDF (reference sequence).